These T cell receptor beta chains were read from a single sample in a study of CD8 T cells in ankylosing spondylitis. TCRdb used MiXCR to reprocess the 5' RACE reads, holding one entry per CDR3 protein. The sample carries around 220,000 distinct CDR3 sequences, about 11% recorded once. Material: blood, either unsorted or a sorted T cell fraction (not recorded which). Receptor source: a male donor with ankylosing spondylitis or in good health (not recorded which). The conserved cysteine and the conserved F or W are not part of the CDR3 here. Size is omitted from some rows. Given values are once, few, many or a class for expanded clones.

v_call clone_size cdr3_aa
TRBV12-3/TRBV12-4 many ASSFTGSTNEKLF
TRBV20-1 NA SAPPGTGGGHQQF
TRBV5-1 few ASQVTGNTEAF
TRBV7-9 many ASSHDAGANTEAF
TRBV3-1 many ASHQRGRSEKLF
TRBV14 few ASSQQGGIGQY
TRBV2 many ASSESTGNTEAF
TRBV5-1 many ASSFGGGQTYEQY
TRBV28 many ASSLTGGRSGELF
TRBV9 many ASSVMSSANEQF
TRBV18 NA ASSPQDRGEAF
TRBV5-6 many ASSSFTLGQPQH
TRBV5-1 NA ASRSGTESSGANVLT
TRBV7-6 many ASSFSHGSSNEQF
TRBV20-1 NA SAYRVGTEAF
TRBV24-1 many ATSEFTGSKDQETQY
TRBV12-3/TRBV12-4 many ASSTDRGDTEAF
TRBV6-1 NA ASRPGRSSSGNTIY